These T cell receptor beta chains were read from a single sample in a study of cytomegalovirus exposure and HLA in healthy donors. Clones were sequenced by immunoSEQ multiplex PCR, and TCRdb holds only the in-frame ones, with some missing. The sample holds around 150,000 clones, approximately 77% seen once. Sequencing used PBMCs. The source is a man aged 25-45 years in good health and CMV-seronegative. The CDR3 runs from the conserved cysteine through the conserved F or W. A D gene is named only where the DNA matches it firmly. Only part of the rows carry a size: once, few, many, or a class if the clone is expanded.

abundance: .
j_gene: TRBJ2-5
d_gene: .
v_gene: TRBV5-1
CDR3nt: TGCGCCAGCAGCTTGGGGACAGCTCAAGAGACCCAGTACTTC
CDR3aa: CASSLGTAQETQYF

abundance: .
j_gene: TRBJ2-2
d_gene: TRBD1
v_gene: TRBV5-1
CDR3nt: TGCGCCAGCAGCTTGAACAGGGGACAGAACACCGGGGAGCTGTTTTTT
CDR3aa: CASSLNRGQNTGELFF

abundance: .
j_gene: TRBJ2-6
d_gene: .
v_gene: TRBV11-2
CDR3nt: TGTGCCAGCAGCTTCCCTCTGCAGGGAGGGGCCAACGTCCTGACTTTC
CDR3aa: CASSFPLQGGANVLTF

abundance: .
j_gene: TRBJ2-4
d_gene: TRBD2
v_gene: TRBV29-1
CDR3nt: TGCAGCGTTGGAGGACTAGTTGGCATTCAGTACTTC
CDR3aa: CSVGGLVGIQYF

abundance: .
j_gene: TRBJ1-1
d_gene: .
v_gene: TRBV4-1
CDR3nt: TGCGCCAGCAGCCTTGTCCGTATGAACACTGAAGCTTTCTTT
CDR3aa: CASSLVRMNTEAFF

abundance: .
j_gene: TRBJ2-7
d_gene: .
v_gene: TRBV18
CDR3nt: TGTGCCAGCTCACAGGACCTAGCCTCCTACGAGCAGTACTTC
CDR3aa: CASSQDLASYEQYF

abundance: few
j_gene: TRBJ2-2
d_gene: TRBD2
v_gene: TRBV6-1
CDR3nt: TGTGCCAGCAGGGAAGCGGGAGGTATCGGGGAGCTGTTTTTT
CDR3aa: CASREAGGIGELFF

abundance: .
j_gene: TRBJ1-2
d_gene: TRBD1
v_gene: TRBV18
CDR3nt: TGTGCCAGCTCACCGACGCCTCAGGGGGAGGGCTACACCTTC
CDR3aa: CASSPTPQGEGYTF

abundance: .
j_gene: TRBJ1-2
d_gene: TRBD1
v_gene: TRBV9
CDR3nt: TGTGCCAGCAGCCCGGGGACAGCGAACGACAACTATGGCTACACCTTC
CDR3aa: CASSPGTANDNYGYTF

abundance: few
j_gene: TRBJ2-7
d_gene: TRBD2
v_gene: TRBV6-4
CDR3nt: TGTGCCAGACGCTATAGCGGGAAATTGTACGAGCAGTACTTC
CDR3aa: CARRYSGKLYEQYF

abundance: .
j_gene: TRBJ1-1
d_gene: .
v_gene: TRBV30
CDR3nt: TGTGCCTGGAGCGACCAGACAAGCACTGAAGCTTTCTTT
CDR3aa: CAWSDQTSTEAFF

abundance: .
j_gene: TRBJ2-5
d_gene: .
v_gene: TRBV6-1
CDR3nt: TGTGCCAGCAGGGCCCGGGGAGGGGGGCAGACCCAGTACTTC
CDR3aa: CASRARGGGQTQYF

abundance: .
j_gene: TRBJ2-1
d_gene: .
v_gene: TRBV29-1
CDR3nt: TGCAGCGTTCCAGTGTTAAATGAGCAGTTCTTC
CDR3aa: CSVPVLNEQFF

abundance: few
j_gene: TRBJ1-1
d_gene: TRBD1
v_gene: TRBV6-1
CDR3nt: TGTGCCAGCAGTGATCAGGGGGTCTACACTGAAGCTTTCTTT
CDR3aa: CASSDQGVYTEAFF

abundance: .
j_gene: TRBJ2-1
d_gene: TRBD2
v_gene: TRBV5-1
CDR3nt: TGCGCCAGCAGCCTCGGGACTAGCACCAACAATGGGCAGTTCTTC
CDR3aa: CASSLGTSTNNGQFF

abundance: few
j_gene: TRBJ2-5
d_gene: TRBD1
v_gene: TRBV5-4
CDR3nt: TGTGCCAGCAGCTTGGCGGTCGGACAGGGGGCAGGAGAGACCCAGTACTTC
CDR3aa: CASSLAVGQGAGETQYF

abundance: few
j_gene: TRBJ2-2
d_gene: TRBD2
v_gene: TRBV11-2
CDR3nt: TGTGCCAGCAGCCTACTAGCGGGAGGAGGACCCGGGGAGCTGTTTTTT
CDR3aa: CASSLLAGGGPGELFF

abundance: few
j_gene: TRBJ2-1
d_gene: TRBD2
v_gene: TRBV7-9
CDR3nt: TGTGCCAGCAGCCCTCGGACTAGCGGGAGGGCCTACAATGAGCAGTTCTTC
CDR3aa: CASSPRTSGRAYNEQFF

abundance: few
j_gene: TRBJ1-5
d_gene: .
v_gene: TRBV7-8
CDR3nt: TGTGCCAGCAGCTTAGTTGGAGGACGGATATGGGGAAATGGTCAGCCCCAGCATTTT
CDR3aa: CASSLVGGRIWGNGQPQHF

abundance: .
j_gene: TRBJ2-1
d_gene: .
v_gene: TRBV5-4
CDR3nt: TGTGCCAGCAGCCACTCAGGACTCAATGAGCAGTTCTTC
CDR3aa: CASSHSGLNEQFF

abundance: .
j_gene: TRBJ1-1
d_gene: .
v_gene: TRBV18
CDR3nt: TGTGCCAGCTCACCCGGAGAGAACACTGAAGCTTTCTTT
CDR3aa: CASSPGENTEAFF

abundance: few
j_gene: TRBJ2-7
d_gene: .
v_gene: TRBV5-4
CDR3nt: TGTGCCAGCAGCCGGGAGTACTCCTACGAGCAGTACTTC
CDR3aa: CASSREYSYEQYF

abundance: .
j_gene: TRBJ1-1
d_gene: .
v_gene: TRBV5-5
CDR3nt: TGTGCCAGCAGCTTGGAACAGAAGGACACTGAAGCTTTCTTT
CDR3aa: CASSLEQKDTEAFF

abundance: .
j_gene: TRBJ2-3
d_gene: TRBD1
v_gene: TRBV28
CDR3nt: TGTGCCAGCAGTTCCTACAGGGGGCGTCGGGTTTCTAGCACAGATACGCAGTATTTT
CDR3aa: CASSSYRGRRVSSTDTQYF

abundance: .
j_gene: TRBJ2-1
d_gene: TRBD2
v_gene: TRBV27
CDR3nt: TGTGCCAGCAGTTTATTTTATGCTAGCGGGATTCATAGCTCCTACAATGAGCAGTTCTTC
CDR3aa: CASSLFYASGIHSSYNEQFF

abundance: .
j_gene: TRBJ2-2
d_gene: TRBD2
v_gene: TRBV5-1
CDR3nt: TGCGCCAGCAGCTCCGGGGGGTACGGGGAGCTGTTTTTT
CDR3aa: CASSSGGYGELFF

abundance: few
j_gene: TRBJ1-5
d_gene: .
v_gene: TRBV11-2
CDR3nt: TGTGCCAGCAGCCACACTAGCTCCCAGGGATCCAGTCAGCCCCAGCATTTT
CDR3aa: CASSHTSSQGSSQPQHF

abundance: .
j_gene: TRBJ2-7
d_gene: TRBD2
v_gene: TRBV6-1
CDR3nt: TGTGCCAGCAGTGAACGGGGGGGTAGCACCTACGAGCAGTACTTC
CDR3aa: CASSERGGSTYEQYF

abundance: .
j_gene: TRBJ2-7
d_gene: TRBD1
v_gene: TRBV9
CDR3nt: TGTGCCAGCAGCGCCGGGACAGCCTACGAGCAGTACTTC
CDR3aa: CASSAGTAYEQYF

abundance: .
j_gene: TRBJ1-1
d_gene: TRBD1
v_gene: TRBV28
CDR3nt: TGTGCCAGCAGTTTATGGGACAGGGACGGGACTGAAGCTTTCTTT
CDR3aa: CASSLWDRDGTEAFF

abundance: .
j_gene: TRBJ2-1
d_gene: TRBD2
v_gene: TRBV27
CDR3nt: TGTGCCAGCAGACCTAGTTCTAGCGGGAGTGGATTCGATGAGCAGTTCTTC
CDR3aa: CASRPSSSGSGFDEQFF